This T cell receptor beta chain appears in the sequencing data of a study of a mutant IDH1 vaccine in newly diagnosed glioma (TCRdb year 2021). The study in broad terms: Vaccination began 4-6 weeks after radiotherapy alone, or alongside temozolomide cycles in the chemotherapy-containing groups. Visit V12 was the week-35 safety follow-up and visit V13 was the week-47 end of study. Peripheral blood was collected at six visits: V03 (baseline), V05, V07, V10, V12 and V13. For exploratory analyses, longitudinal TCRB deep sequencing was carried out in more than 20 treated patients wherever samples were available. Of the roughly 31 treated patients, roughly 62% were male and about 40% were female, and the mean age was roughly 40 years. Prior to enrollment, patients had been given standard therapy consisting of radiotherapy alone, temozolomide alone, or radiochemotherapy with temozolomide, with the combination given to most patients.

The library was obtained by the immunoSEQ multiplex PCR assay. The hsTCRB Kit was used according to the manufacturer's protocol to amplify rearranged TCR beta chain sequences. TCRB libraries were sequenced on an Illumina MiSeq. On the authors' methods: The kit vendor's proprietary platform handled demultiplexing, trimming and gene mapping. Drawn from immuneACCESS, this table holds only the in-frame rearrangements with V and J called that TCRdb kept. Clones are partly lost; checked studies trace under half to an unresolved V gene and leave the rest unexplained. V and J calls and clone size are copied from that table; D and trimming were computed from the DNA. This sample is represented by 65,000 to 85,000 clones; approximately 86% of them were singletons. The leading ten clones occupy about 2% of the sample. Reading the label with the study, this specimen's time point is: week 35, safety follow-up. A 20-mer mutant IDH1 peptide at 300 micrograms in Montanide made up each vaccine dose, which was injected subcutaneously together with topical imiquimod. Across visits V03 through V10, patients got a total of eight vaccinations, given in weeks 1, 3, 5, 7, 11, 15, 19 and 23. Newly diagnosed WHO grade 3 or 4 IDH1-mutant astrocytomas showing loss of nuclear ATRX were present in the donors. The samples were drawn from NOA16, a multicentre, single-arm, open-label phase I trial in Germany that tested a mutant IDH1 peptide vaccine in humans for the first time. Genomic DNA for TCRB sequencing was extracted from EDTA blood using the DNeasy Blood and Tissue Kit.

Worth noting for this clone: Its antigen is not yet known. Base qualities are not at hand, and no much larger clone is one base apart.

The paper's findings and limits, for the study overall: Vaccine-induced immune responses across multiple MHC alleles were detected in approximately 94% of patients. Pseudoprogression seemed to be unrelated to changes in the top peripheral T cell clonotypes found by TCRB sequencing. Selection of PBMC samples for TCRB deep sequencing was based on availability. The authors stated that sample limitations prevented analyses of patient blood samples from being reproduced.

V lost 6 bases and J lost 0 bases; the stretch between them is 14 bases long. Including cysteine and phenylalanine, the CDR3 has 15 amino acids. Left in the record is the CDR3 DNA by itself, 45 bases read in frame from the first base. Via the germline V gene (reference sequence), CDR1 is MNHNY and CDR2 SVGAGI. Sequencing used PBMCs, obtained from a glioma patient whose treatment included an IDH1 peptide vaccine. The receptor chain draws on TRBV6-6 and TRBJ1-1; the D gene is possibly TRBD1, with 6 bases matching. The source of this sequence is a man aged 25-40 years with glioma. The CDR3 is CASSTGSAMNTEAFF. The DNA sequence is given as TGTGCCAGCAGCACAGGGTCCGCCATGAACACTGAAGCTTTCTTT.